The following is a T cell receptor (beta chain) sequence with its context. Its antigen is still unknown. The sample comes from a study of neoadjuvant anti-PD-1 for oral cavity cancer. The sample's time point: after neoadjuvant nivolumab, at surgical resection. Study-wide results and caveats: Only three patients per response group were TCR-analyzed; validation needed.

Method: immunoSEQ multiplex PCR; TCRdb's copy keeps in-frame clones and lacks some. The sample shows around 13,000 clones, around 66% of them seen only once. Germline V gene sequence: CDR1 SGHRS, CDR2 YFSETQ. The length of the CDR3 is 15 residues. Trimming left V 7 bases short and J 1 base short, with 14 bases between. The specimen was PBMCs, collected after nivolumab (anti-PD-1) treatment. V is TRBV5-1 and J is TRBJ2-2; D call uncertain. The sequence derives from a person between 40 and 80 years old with oral cavity squamous cell carcinoma. CDR3 amino acids: CASAPGFLNTGELFF. For the CDR3, the DNA is TGCGCCAGCGCCCCAGGATTTTTGAACACCGGGGAGCTGTTTTTT.